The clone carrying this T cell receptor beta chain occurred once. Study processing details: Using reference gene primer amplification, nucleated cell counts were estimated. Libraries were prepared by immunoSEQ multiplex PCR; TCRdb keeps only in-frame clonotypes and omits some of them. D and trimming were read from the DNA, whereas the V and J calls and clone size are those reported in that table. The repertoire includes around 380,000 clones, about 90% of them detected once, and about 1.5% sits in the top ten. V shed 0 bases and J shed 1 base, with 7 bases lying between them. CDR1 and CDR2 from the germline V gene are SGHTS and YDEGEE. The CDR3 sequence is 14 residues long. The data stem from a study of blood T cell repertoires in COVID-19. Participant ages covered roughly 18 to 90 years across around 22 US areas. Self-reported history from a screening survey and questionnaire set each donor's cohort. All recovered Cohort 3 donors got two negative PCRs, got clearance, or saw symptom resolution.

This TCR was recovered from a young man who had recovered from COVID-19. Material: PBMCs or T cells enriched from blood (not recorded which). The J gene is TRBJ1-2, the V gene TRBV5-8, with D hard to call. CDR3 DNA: TGTGCCAGCAGCTTGGTTCAGATTAACTATGGCTACACCTTC. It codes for CASSLVQINYGYTF.